The 9 T cell receptor beta chains in this list originate from one sample, sequenced in a study of blood T cell repertoires in COVID-19. TCRdb keeps only in-frame clones here, not all; method: immunoSEQ multiplex PCR. The table lists some 140,000 clones, 80% to 85% of them singletons, with 5.5% in the top ten. The sample was PBMCs or T cells enriched from blood (not recorded which). Source of these receptors: a man in his forties with acute COVID-19.

The rearrangement uses TRBV2 and TRBJ2-2, with D possibly matching TRBD1 (8 bases). CDR1 and CDR2 (germline): SNHLY, FYNNEI. The CDR3 length is 15 residues. V was clipped by 6 bases and J by 7 bases, with 18 bases between them. Here the CDR3 DNA reads TGTGCCAGCAGGACTAGCAGGGGGCATGACGGGGAGCTGTTTTTT. It encodes CASRTSRGHDGELFF.

CDR3 region: CSAGLQGGYTF. The CDR3 coding sequence is TGCAGTGCTGGCTTGCAGGGTGGCTACACCTTC. This chain joins TRBV20-1 and TRBJ1-2, with a possible D match to TRBD1 (5 bases). Trimming shortened V by 5 bases and J by 7 bases, and 11 bases separated the two germline ends. The CDR3 runs 11 residues. Germline-derived CDR1 and CDR2 are DFQATT and SNEGSKA (reference sequence).

CDR3 region: CASSQDRWVGDGYTF. In nucleotides, the CDR3 is TGTGCCAGCAGCCAAGATCGGTGGGTAGGGGATGGCTACACCTTC. V is TRBV14 and J is TRBJ1-2, with D maybe TRBD1 (5 bases). V was clipped by 0 bases and J by 6 bases, with 14 bases between them. Per the germline V gene, CDR1 is SGHDN and CDR2 is FVKESK. The CDR3 spans 15 residues.

In DNA, the CDR3 is TGTGCCAGCAGCGTAGAGGCTAGAGGCAATGAGCAGTTCTTC. Translating gives CASSVEARGNEQFF. The rearrangement links TRBV9 to TRBJ2-1; D call uncertain. Germline CDR1 reads SGDLS; CDR2 reads YYNGEE. Trimming shortened V by 0 bases and J by 6 bases, and 10 bases separated the two germline ends. This CDR3 has 14 residues.

The genes are TRBV9 and TRBJ1-1; 8 bases match TRBD1. V gave up 4 bases and J gave up 5 bases; unmatched junction bases: 10. CDR1 is SGDLS and CDR2 is YYNGEE in the germline V gene. CDR3 length equals 15 residues. The CDR3 here is CASSPLGQGGTEAFF. Here the CDR3 DNA reads TGTGCCAGCAGCCCCCTCGGACAGGGAGGGACTGAAGCTTTCTTT.

The chain uses TRBV11-2 and TRBJ1-3, with D maybe TRBD1 (5 bases). V shed 6 bases and J shed 0 bases, with 12 bases lying between them. The CDR3 is made up of 15 amino acids. Germline assignment: CDR1 SGHAT and CDR2 FQNNGV. The chain's CDR3 is CASRQPGGSGNTIYF. For the CDR3, the DNA is TGTGCCAGCAGGCAACCCGGGGGCTCTGGAAACACCATATATTTT.

This chain links TRBV21-1 with TRBJ1-5. TRBV21-1 has pseudogene status. The CDR3 length is 11 residues. Written as DNA, the CDR3 is TGTGCCCGGACGGGGAGTCAGCCCCAGCATTTT. Amino acid sequence: CARTGSQPQHF.

The chain is built from TRBV27 and TRBJ1-2, with D possibly matching TRBD1 (6 bases). V lost 3 bases and J lost 5, with 22 bases in between. This CDR3 contains 17 residues. CDR1 is MNHEY and CDR2 is SMNVEV in the germline V gene (reference sequence). In nucleotides, the CDR3 is TGTGCCAGCAGTTTTAGTCCCGACCGGGGACACCCATATGGCTACACCTTC. The encoded protein is CASSFSPDRGHPYGYTF.

The sample holds a few counts of this clone. The V and J genes are TRBV7-2 and TRBJ2-5; TRBD2 matches at 10 bases. There are 14 residues in the CDR3. Germline V lookup: CDR1 SGHTA, CDR2 FQGNSA. Losses at the gene ends were 4 bases for V and 4 bases for J; bases not matched to a gene: 3. The CDR3 DNA sequence: TGTGCCAGCAGCTCCTCTAGCGGGGGAGAGACCCAGTACTTC. It translates to CASSSSSGGETQYF.